The present entry profiles one TCR beta chain with its context. These data belong to a study of Ad26.COV2.S vaccination and SARS-CoV-2 variants. TCRdb keeps only in-frame clones here, not all; method: immunoSEQ multiplex PCR. The sample lists about 400,000 clones, about nine tenths occurring once. Treatment described: around 19 received Ad26.COV2.S at low or high dose, single or two shots; about 5 received placebo; per-sample allocation not given. Sampling occurred on day 63 after the first vaccine or placebo injection. An Ad26 vector expressing Wuhan-strain SARS-CoV-2 spike served as the vaccine. Looked up from germline, CDR1 is GTSNPN and CDR2 is SVGIG (reference sequence). The CDR3 covers 13 residues. J gave up 4 bases and V 5 bases, and 6 bases lay outside the gene matches.

V usage is TRBV30 and J usage is TRBJ2-7; 9 bases line up with TRBD2. Source: peripheral blood, taken in a trial of Ad26.COV2.S vaccine versus placebo. The TCR sequence derives from a person between 18 and 60 years old who received the Ad26.COV2.S COVID-19 vaccine or a placebo. The CDR3 is CAWVNSGSYEQYF. The CDR3 region has the DNA TGTGCCTGGGTTAATAGCGGGAGTTACGAGCAGTACTTC.